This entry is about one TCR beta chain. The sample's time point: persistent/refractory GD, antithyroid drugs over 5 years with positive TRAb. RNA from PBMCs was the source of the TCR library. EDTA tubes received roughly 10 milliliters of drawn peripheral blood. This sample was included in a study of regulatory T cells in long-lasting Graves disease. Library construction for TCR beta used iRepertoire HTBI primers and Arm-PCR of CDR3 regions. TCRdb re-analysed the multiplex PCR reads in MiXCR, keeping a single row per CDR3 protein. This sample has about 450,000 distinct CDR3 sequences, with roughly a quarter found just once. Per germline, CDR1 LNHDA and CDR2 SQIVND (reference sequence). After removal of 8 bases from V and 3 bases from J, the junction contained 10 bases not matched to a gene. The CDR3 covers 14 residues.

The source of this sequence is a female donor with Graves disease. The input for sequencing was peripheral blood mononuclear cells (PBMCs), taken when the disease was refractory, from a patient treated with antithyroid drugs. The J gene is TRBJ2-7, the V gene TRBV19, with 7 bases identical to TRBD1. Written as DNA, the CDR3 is TGTGCCAGTCTCCGGGACAGAGAGAGCTACGAGCAGTACTTC. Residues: CASLRDRESYEQYF.